This is a list of T cell receptor beta chains from one sample in a study of blood T cells in healthy people across ages. TCRdb itself ran the 5' RACE reads through MiXCR, one entry per CDR3 protein. This sample yields 600,000 to 650,000 distinct CDR3 sequences, of which approximately 59% are seen a single time; roughly 34% belongs to the top ten. The sample taken for sequencing was blood. These TCRs come from a man in his sixties in good health. Each CDR3 is given without its conserved first and last residue.

j_call v_call cdr3_aa
TRBJ1-1 TRBV12-3/TRBV12-4 ASSPTGAFEAF
TRBJ2-1 TRBV20-1 SASDTNYNEQF
TRBJ2-2 TRBV20-1 SANANRGGTGELF
NA TRBV6-1 AIAATGYEQY
TRBJ1-3 TRBV2 ASSEVQDGNTIY
TRBJ1-1 TRBV29-1 SVATVRANTEAF
TRBJ1-2 TRBV2 ASRESNYGYT
NA TRBV27 ASSRRDLGETQY
TRBJ2-1 TRBV20-1 SAAIAGGREQF
TRBJ2-1 TRBV24-1 ATSSTENEQF
TRBJ2-1 TRBV3-1 ASSQNRNEQF
TRBJ2-3 TRBV2 ASSESHAGRTDTQY
TRBJ1-6 TRBV20-1 SAPREASYNSPLH
TRBJ1-6 TRBV6-5 ASRPTGANSPLH
TRBJ2-6 TRBV10-3 AIKIGGDSGANVLT
TRBJ2-3 TRBV24-1 ATSDGAGGTETQY
TRBJ2-1 TRBV29-1 SVDRSADNEQF
TRBJ2-3 TRBV4-1 ASSQEGRFKTDTQY
NA TRBV28 ASSRPDREKTQY
TRBJ2-1 TRBV10-3 AISESKGGGNYNEQF
TRBJ2-7 TRBV20-1 SARDPGRGKAYEQY
TRBJ2-1 TRBV2 ASRGRGANIYNEQF
TRBJ2-7 TRBV27 ASSRGLTRHLYEQY
TRBJ1-1 TRBV6-2/TRBV6-3 ASRPMGLSGTEAF
TRBJ2-2 TRBV29-1 SGGRGAGELF
NA TRBV12-3/TRBV12-4 ASSYDGTRNEQY
TRBJ1-2 TRBV10-3 AISESTGYGYT
TRBJ2-4 TRBV24-1 ATSDLSIQY
TRBJ2-1 TRBV5-5 ASTTGTRYNEQF
NA TRBV7-9 ASSPDYMGYEQY
TRBJ2-7 TRBV9 ASSDFGTAPMGEQY
TRBJ1-2 TRBV6-2/TRBV6-3 ASRRQGFGYT
TRBJ2-4 TRBV7-7 ASSADRMWNIQY
TRBJ1-1 TRBV6-5 ALPAAQQNTEAF
TRBJ2-3 TRBV10-2 ASGTTGDTQY
NA TRBV4-2 ASSHTTQGAGYNEQY
TRBJ1-2 TRBV6-6 ASSPGGYYGCT
TRBJ2-3 TRBV5-1 ASRPGAGTQY
TRBJ2-5 TRBV20-1 SARDNLSGGKTQY
TRBJ2-5 TRBV2 ASGLQGEETQY
TRBJ2-6 TRBV20-1 SALGTGASLSGANVLT
TRBJ1-2 TRBV7-9 ASSPQAGIYGYT
TRBJ2-2 TRBV20-1 SARPPDRETGELF
TRBJ1-4 TRBV4-2 ASSQDPGRLNEKLF
TRBJ2-5 TRBV5-1 ASSLAGTGPQETQY
TRBJ2-2 TRBV15 ATSRDRQGTGELF
TRBJ2-5 TRBV7-9 ASSLAVTETQY
TRBJ1-1 TRBV20-1 SARVSQDTEAF
TRBJ1-2 TRBV4-1 ASSREGTLDGYT
TRBJ2-7 TRBV4-1 ASSRGDYSYGQY
TRBJ1-2 TRBV9 ASSPGAQGDYGYT
NA TRBV6-6 ASSYPGWYEQY
TRBJ2-3 TRBV5-1 ASSEEGSHTDTQY
TRBJ1-6 TRBV2 ASRVSGLDNSPLH